Sequencing of this T cell receptor beta chain was carried out in a study of shared clonotypes between healthy human individuals. Sorted-subset replicate PCRs used about 190 ng of genomic DNA. This amount corresponded to approximately 30,000 T cell genomes. In the authors' methods: There were no quality scores in the junction-only immunoSEQ sequences, so filtering differed. The data were produced by immunoSEQ multiplex PCR, yet TCRdb's version contains in-frame clones alone and is incomplete. The V and J calls and clone size are taken from that table; D and trimming were inferred from the DNA. The profile shows more than 500,000 clones, roughly 95% of them singletons. The trim removed 0 bases at V and 4 bases at J, leaving 7 bases unmatched. The CDR3 consists of 18 residues. Germline values: CDR1 MGHRA, CDR2 YSYEKL. Positive CCR7 selection of CD45RO-negative cells yielded the naive CD8 cells, and terminally differentiated effector memory CD45RA+ cells were excluded.

Sample: naive CD8+ T cells sorted from blood. The sequence was collected from a woman in her 30s in good health. The V call is TRBV4-1, the J call TRBJ2-2, with 11 bases aligning to TRBD2. Here the CDR3 reads CASSQDLGGLAVTGELFF. CDR3 sequence (DNA): TGCGCCAGCAGCCAAGATCTAGGGGGACTAGCGGTCACCGGGGAGCTGTTTTTT.